This T cell receptor beta chain was recovered during a study of blood T cell repertoires in COVID-19. Study as a whole: Collection of acute and convalescent COVID-19 samples took place in the United States, Italy and Spain. PBMCs, B-cell-depleted T cells, or T cells were the source of the cDNA or gDNA that made up the material.

Per the original methods: The authors estimated nucleated cell counts from reference gene primer amplification. The data were produced by immunoSEQ multiplex PCR, yet TCRdb's version contains in-frame clones alone and is incomplete. V and J calls and clone size come straight from that table; D and trimming were deduced from the DNA. The sample holds roughly 120,000 clones, 70% to 90% seen once. The sequenced sample consisted of peripheral blood. The TCR sequence derives from a woman in her forties or fifties with active or convalescent COVID-19.

Written as DNA, the CDR3 is TGTGCCAGCAGCGCCGACTCCGGGGAGCTGTTTTTT. Amino acids: CASSADSGELFF. The genes are TRBV2 and TRBJ2-2; no clear D gene. This CDR3 has 12 residues. The V and J ends lost 6 bases and 6 bases respectively, with 8 bases between them. Per germline, CDR1 SNHLY and CDR2 FYNNEI.